This TCR beta chain came from a study of blood T cell repertoires in COVID-19. As for the study in general: From the United States, Italy and Spain came samples of acute and convalescent COVID-19. PBMCs, B-cell-depleted T cells, or T cells provided the cDNA or gDNA that made up the material.

This CDR3 is 16 amino acids long. V shed 0 bases and J 5 bases; nucleotides not matched to a gene: 6. The germline gives CDR1 SGDLS, CDR2 YYNGEE. The data were produced by immunoSEQ multiplex PCR, yet TCRdb's version contains in-frame clones alone and is incomplete. The sample has about 220,000 clones; about 87% are singletons. The study drew participants aged 18 to 89 years from roughly 25 US areas. The sample consisted of PBMCs or T cells enriched from blood (not recorded which). The chain employs TRBV9 and TRBJ2-5, with 11 bases aligning to TRBD2. The TCR sequence derives from a middle-aged woman with acute COVID-19. The CDR3 sequence is CASSVVASGGKETQYF. The CDR3 DNA is TGTGCCAGCAGCGTAGTGGCTAGCGGGGGGAAGGAGACCCAGTACTTC.